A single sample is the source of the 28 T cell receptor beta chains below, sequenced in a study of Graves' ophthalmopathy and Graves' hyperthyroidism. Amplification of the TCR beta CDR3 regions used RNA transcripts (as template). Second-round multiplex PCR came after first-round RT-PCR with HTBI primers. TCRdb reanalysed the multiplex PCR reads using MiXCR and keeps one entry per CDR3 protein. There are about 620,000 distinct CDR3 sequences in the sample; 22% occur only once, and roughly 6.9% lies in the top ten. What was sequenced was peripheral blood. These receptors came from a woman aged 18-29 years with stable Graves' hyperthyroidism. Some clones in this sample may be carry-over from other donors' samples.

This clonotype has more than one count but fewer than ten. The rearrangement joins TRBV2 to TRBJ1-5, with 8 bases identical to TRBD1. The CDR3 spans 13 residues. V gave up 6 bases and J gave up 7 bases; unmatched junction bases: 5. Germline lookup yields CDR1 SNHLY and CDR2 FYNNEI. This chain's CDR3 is CASRWTGRQPQHF. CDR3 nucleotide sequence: TGTGCCAGCAGATGGACAGGGAGGCAGCCCCAGCATTTT.

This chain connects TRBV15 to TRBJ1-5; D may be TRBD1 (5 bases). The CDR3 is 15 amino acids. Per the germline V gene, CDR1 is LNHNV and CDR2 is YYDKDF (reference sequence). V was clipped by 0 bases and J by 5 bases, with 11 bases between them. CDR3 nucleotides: TGTGCCACCAGCAGAGATTCGGGGCTGGATCAGCCCCAGCATTTT. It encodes CATSRDSGLDQPQHF.

This CDR3 is CASGTGTNTEAFF. In DNA form, the CDR3 reads TGTGCCAGCGGTACCGGGACCAACACTGAAGCTTTCTTT. The rearrangement uses TRBV6-2 or TRBV6-3 and TRBJ1-1, with a possible D match to TRBD1 (5 bases). CDR3 size: 13 residues. The V and J ends lost 8 bases and 2 bases respectively, with 12 bases between them. Germline assignment: CDR1 MNHEY and CDR2 SVGEGT.

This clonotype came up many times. DNA of the CDR3: TGTGCCAGCAGCTCGACTAGCGGGAGGGCCCAAGAGACCCAGTACTTC. Translation gives CASSSTSGRAQETQYF. The genes are TRBV12-3 or TRBV12-4 and TRBJ2-5; 14 nucleotides match TRBD2. The length of the CDR3 is 16 residues. V was pared by 6 bases and J by 1 base, with 4 bases of the junction left unmatched.

CDR3 bases: TGTGCCAGCAGCTTAGGCCGACAGGGGCGGTCACCCCTCCACTTT. It codes for CASSLGRQGRSPLHF. The J gene is TRBJ1-6, the V gene TRBV13; 8 positions match TRBD1. The CDR3 contains 15 residues. J gave up 10 bases and V 0 bases, and 5 bases lay outside the gene matches. Per germline, CDR1 PRHDT and CDR2 FYEKMQ (reference sequence).

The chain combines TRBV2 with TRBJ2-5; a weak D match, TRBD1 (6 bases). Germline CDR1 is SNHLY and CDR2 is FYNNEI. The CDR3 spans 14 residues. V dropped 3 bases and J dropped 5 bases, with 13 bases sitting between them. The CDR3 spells CASSESLRGETQYF. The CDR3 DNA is TGTGCCAGCAGTGAGTCCTTAAGGGGGGAGACCCAGTACTTC.

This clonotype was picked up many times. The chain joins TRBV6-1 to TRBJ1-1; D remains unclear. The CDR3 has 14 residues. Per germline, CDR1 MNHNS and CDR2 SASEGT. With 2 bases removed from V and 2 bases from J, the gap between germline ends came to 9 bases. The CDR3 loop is CASSEIRYNTEAFF. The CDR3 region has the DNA TGTGCCAGCAGTGAAATCAGATACAACACTGAAGCTTTCTTT.

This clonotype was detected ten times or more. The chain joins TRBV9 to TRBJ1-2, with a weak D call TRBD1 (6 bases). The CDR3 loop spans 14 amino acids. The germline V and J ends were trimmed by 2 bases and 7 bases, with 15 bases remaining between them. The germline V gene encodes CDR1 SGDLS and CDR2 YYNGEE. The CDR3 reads CASSVEYGGSGYTF. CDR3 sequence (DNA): TGTGCCAGCAGCGTGGAGTATGGGGGCTCTGGCTACACCTTC.

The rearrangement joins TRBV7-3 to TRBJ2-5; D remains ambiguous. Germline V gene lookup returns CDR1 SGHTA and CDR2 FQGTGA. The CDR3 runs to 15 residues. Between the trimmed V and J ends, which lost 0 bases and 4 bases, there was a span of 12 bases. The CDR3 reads CASSLTGSAGETQYF. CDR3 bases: TGTGCCAGCAGCTTAACAGGATCGGCAGGAGAGACCCAGTACTTC.

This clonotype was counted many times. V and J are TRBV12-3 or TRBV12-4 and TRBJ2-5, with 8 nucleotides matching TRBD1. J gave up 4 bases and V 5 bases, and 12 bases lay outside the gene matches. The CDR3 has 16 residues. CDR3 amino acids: CASSPGLSGTGETQYF. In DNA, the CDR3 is TGTGCCAGCAGTCCGGGGCTTTCAGGGACAGGAGAGACCCAGTACTTC.

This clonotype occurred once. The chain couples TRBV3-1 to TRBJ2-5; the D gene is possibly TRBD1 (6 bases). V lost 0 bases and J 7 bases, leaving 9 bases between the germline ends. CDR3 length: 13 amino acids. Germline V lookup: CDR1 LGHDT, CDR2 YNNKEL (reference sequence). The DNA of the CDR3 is TGTGCCAGCAGCCAAGAAGAAGGGGGGACCCAGTACTTC. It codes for CASSQEEGGTQYF.

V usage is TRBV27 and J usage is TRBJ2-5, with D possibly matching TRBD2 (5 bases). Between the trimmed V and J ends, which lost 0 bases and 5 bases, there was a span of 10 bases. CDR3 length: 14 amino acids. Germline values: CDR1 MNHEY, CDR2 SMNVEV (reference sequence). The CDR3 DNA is TGTGCCAGCAGTTTATCCGGGGAGCGGGAGACCCAGTACTTC. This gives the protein CASSLSGERETQYF.

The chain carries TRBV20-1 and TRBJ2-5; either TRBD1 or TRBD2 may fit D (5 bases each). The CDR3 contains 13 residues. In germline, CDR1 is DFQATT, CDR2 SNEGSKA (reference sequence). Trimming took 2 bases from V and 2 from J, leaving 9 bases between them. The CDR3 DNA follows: TGCAGTGCTAGAAGGGACCTTCAAGAGACCCAGTACTTC. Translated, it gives CSARRDLQETQYF.

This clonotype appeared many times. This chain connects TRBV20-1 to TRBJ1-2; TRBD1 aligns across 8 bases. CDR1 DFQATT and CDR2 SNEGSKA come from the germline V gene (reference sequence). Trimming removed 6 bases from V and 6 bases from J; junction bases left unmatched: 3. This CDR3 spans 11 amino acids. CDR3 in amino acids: CSATTGDGYTF. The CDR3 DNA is TGCAGTGCAACGACAGGGGATGGCTACACCTTC.

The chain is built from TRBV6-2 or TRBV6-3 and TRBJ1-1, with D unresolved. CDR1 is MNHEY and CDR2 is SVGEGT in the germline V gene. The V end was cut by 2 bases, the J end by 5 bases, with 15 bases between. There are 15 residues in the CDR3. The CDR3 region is CASSYTAGWGTEAFF. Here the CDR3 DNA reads TGTGCCAGCAGTTACACTGCTGGGTGGGGAACTGAAGCTTTCTTT.

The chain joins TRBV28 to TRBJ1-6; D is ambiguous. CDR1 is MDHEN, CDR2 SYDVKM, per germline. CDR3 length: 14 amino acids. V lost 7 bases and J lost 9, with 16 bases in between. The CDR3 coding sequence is TGTGCCAGCATCTTACTCCCGGGTATTTCACCCCTCCACTTT. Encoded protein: CASILLPGISPLHF.

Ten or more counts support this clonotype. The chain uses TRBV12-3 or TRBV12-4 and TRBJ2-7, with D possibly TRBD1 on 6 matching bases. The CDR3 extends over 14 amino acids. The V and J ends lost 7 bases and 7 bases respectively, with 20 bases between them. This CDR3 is CASTVLTGFNEQYF. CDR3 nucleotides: TGTGCCAGCACCGTACTCACAGGGTTTAATGAGCAGTACTTC.

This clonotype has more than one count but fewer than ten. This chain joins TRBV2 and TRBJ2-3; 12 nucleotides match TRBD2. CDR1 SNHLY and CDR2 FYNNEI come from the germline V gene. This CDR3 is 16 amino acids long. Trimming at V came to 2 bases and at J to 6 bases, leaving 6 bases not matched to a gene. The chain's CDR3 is CASSEHPSGGVDTQYF. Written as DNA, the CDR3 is TGTGCCAGCAGTGAACACCCTAGCGGGGGGGTTGATACGCAGTATTTT. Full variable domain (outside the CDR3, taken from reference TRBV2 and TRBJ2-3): EPEVTQTPSHQVTQMGQEVILRCVPISNHLYFYWYRQILGQKVEFLVSFYNNEISEKSEIFDDQFSVERPDGSNFTLKIRSTKLEDSAMYFCASSEHPSGGVDTQYFGPGTRLTVL.

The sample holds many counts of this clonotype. The CDR3 here is CASSDAGEQYF. The CDR3 DNA sequence: TGTGCCAGCAGTGACGCGGGGGAGCAGTACTTC. This chain joins TRBV2 and TRBJ2-7; D might be TRBD2 (6 bases). V lost 3 bases, J lost 7 bases, and 7 bases lay in between. From germline, CDR1 is SNHLY and CDR2 FYNNEI. The CDR3 is 11 amino acids.

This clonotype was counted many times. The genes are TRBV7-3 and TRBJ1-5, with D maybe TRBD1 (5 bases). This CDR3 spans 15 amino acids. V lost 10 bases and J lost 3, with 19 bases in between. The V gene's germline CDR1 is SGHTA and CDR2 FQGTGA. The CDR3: CANRGAQNVNQPQHF. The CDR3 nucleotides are TGTGCCAATAGAGGGGCGCAGAATGTCAATCAGCCCCAGCATTTT.

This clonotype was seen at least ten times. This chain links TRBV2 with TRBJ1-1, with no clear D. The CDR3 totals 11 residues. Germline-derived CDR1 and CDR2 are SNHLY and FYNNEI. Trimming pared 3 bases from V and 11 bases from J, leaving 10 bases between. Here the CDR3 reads CASSDQEQAFF. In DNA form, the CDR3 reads TGTGCCAGCAGTGATCAGGAACAGGCTTTCTTT.

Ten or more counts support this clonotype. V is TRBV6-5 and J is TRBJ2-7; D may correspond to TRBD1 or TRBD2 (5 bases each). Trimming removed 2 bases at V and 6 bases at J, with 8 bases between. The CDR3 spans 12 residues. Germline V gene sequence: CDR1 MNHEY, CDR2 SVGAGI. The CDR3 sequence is CASSYAGGEQYF. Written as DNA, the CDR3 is TGTGCCAGCAGTTACGCTGGGGGCGAGCAGTACTTC.

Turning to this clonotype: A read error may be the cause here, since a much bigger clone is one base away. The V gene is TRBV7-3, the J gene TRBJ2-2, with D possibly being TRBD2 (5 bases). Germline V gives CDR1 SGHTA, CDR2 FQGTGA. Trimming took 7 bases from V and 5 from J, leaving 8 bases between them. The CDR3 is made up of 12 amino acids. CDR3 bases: TGTGCCAGCACCCAGCGGACCGGGGAGCTGTTTTTT. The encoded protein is CASTQRTGELFF.

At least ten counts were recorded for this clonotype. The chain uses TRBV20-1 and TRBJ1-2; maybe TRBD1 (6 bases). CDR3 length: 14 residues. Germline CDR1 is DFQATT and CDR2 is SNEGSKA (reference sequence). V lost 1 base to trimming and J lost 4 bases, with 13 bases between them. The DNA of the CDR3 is TGCAGTGCTAGAGGGGGGGGGCGAGGCTATGGCTACACCTTC. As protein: CSARGGGRGYGYTF.

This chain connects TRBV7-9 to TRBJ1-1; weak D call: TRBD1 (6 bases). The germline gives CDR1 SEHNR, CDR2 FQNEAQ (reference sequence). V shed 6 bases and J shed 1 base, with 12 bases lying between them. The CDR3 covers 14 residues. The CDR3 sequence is CASRRGTPNTEAFF. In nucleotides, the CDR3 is TGTGCCAGCAGACGCGGGACACCGAACACTGAAGCTTTCTTT.

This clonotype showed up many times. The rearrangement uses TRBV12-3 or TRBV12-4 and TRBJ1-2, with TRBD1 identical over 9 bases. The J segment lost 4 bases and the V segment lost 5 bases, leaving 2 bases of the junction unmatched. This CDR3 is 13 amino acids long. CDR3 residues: CASSRTGVYGYTF. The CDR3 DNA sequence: TGTGCCAGCAGTCGGACAGGGGTCTATGGCTACACCTTC.

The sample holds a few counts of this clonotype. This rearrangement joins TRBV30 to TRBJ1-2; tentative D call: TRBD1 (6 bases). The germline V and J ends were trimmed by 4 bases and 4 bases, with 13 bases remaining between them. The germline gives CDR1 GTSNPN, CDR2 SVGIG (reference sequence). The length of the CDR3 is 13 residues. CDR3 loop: CAWTRKTGYGYTF. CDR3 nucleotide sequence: TGTGCCTGGACCCGAAAGACAGGCTATGGCTACACCTTC.

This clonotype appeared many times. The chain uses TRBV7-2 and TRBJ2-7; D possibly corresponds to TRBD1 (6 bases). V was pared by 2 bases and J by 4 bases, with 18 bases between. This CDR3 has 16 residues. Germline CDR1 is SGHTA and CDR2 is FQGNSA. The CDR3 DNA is TGTGCCAGCAGCTTACGACAGACGGGACACGATTACGAGCAGTACTTC. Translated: CASSLRQTGHDYEQYF.